This T cell receptor (beta chain) was profiled in a study of blood T cell repertoires in COVID-19. Study overall: Acute and convalescent COVID-19 samples came from the United States, Italy and Spain. PBMCs, B-cell-depleted T cells, or T cells were the source of the cDNA or gDNA that made up the material.

The CDR3 is 14 amino acids. The V segment lost 6 bases and the J segment 3 bases; nucleotides outside the gene matches: 7. Per the germline V gene, CDR1 is SGHTA and CDR2 is FQGTGA. In the authors' methods: Using reference gene primer amplification, nucleated cell counts were estimated. Using immunoSEQ multiplex PCR, the repertoire was profiled, and TCRdb retains in-frame clones only, with some absent. V and J calls and clone size follow that table, whereas D and trimming were derived from the DNA. The sample has about 110,000 clones, roughly 86% seen once; the top ten hold around 4.6%. This clone has only a few counts.

The rearrangement uses TRBV7-3 and TRBJ2-7; 8 bases map to TRBD2. The TCR comes from a middle-aged man with acute or convalescent COVID-19. The sample comprised peripheral blood. The CDR3 here is CASRARAGDYEQYF. DNA for the CDR3: TGTGCCAGCAGGGCCCGAGCGGGGGACTACGAGCAGTACTTC.